These 5 T cell receptor beta chains came from one sample sequenced in a study of blood T cell repertoires in COVID-19. Libraries were prepared by immunoSEQ multiplex PCR; TCRdb keeps only in-frame clonotypes and omits some of them. Altogether fewer than 350,000 clones are present, about 86% being singletons, with the ten largest covering 10% to 15%. Material: peripheral blood. The receptor set was obtained from a woman in her seventies with COVID-19, enrolled during active disease.

The V call is TRBV24-1, the J call TRBJ1-1; a weak D match, TRBD1 (6 bases). V was shortened by 6 bases and J by 11 bases, with 21 bases between the two germline ends. The germline gives CDR1 KGHDR, CDR2 SFDVKD. There are 14 residues in the CDR3. CDR3 DNA sequence: TGTGCCACCAGTCCTCCCGCACAGGGCTTCGGCGCTTTCTTT. Translating it yields CATSPPAQGFGAFF.

This clone was seen only a few times. The V call is TRBV6-5, the J call TRBJ1-5, with no clear D. The CDR3 runs 14 residues. The germline V gene encodes CDR1 MNHEY and CDR2 SVGAGI. With 2 bases removed from V and 5 bases from J, the gap between germline ends came to 10 bases. Here the CDR3 DNA reads TGTGCCAGCAGTTACCAACGGGAAGATCAGCCCCAGCATTTT. Its translation: CASSYQREDQPQHF.

The chain recombines TRBV6-5 with TRBJ1-6, with TRBD1 matching 9 bases. Germline V gene lookup returns CDR1 MNHEY and CDR2 SVGAGI. This CDR3 has 15 amino acids. Losses at the gene ends were 3 bases for V and 5 bases for J; bases not matched to a gene: 2. CDR3 region: CASSYDRGNNSPLHF. The CDR3 nucleotides read TGTGCCAGCAGTTATGACAGGGGGAATAATTCACCCCTCCACTTT.

The chain links TRBV13 to TRBJ2-7; 9 positions match TRBD2. The V and J ends lost 6 bases and 3 bases, in that order; junction bases with no gene match: 3. From germline, CDR1 is PRHDT and CDR2 FYEKMQ (reference sequence). This CDR3 region has 13 residues. The CDR3 sequence is CASRTSGFYEQYF. In DNA form, the CDR3 reads TGTGCCAGCAGGACTAGCGGATTCTACGAGCAGTACTTC.

CDR3 loop: CASKDSSGNTIYF. As DNA, the CDR3 is TGTGCCAGCAAGGACAGCTCTGGAAACACCATATATTTT. The chain carries TRBV12-3 or TRBV12-4 and TRBJ1-3; perhaps TRBD1 as D (6 bases). Trimming left V 7 bases short and J 0 bases short, with 7 bases between. The CDR3 spans 13 residues.